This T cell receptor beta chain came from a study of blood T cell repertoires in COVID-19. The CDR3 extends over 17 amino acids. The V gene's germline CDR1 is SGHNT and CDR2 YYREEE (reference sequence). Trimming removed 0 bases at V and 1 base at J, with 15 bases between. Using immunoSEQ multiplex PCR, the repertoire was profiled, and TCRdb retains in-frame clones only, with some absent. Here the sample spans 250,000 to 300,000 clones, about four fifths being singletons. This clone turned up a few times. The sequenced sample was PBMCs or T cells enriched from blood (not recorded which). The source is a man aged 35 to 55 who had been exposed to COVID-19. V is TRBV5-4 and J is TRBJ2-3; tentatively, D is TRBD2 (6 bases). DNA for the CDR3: TGTGCCAGCAGCTTGGATTTTCCGGGAGCGGGCACAGATACGCAGTATTTT. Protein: CASSLDFPGAGTDTQYF.